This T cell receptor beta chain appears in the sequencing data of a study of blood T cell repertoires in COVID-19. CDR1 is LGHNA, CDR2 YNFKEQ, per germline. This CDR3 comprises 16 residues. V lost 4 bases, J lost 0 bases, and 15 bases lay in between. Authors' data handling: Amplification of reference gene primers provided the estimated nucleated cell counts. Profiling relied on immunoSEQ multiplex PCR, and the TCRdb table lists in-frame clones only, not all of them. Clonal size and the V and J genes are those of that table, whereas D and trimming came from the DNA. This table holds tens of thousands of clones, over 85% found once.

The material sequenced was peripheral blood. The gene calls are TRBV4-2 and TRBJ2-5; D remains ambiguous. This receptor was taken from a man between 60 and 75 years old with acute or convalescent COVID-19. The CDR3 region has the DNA TGTGCCAGCAGCCTTGTTACCTCTAGAAACCAAGAGACCCAGTACTTC. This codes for CASSLVTSRNQETQYF.